The 3 T cell receptor beta chains below come from one sample, sequenced in a study of T cell responses to AZD1222 COVID-19 vaccine. Sequencing used immunoSEQ multiplex PCR; TCRdb keeps in-frame clones, though not all of them. Of 130,000 to 150,000 clones in the sample, under 95% were seen once. The source material was peripheral blood, sampled on day 0 of AZD1222 vaccination. The receptors here all came from an adult in good health.

This rearrangement joins TRBV19 to TRBJ2-3; D remains ambiguous. Looked up from germline, CDR1 is LNHDA and CDR2 is SQIVND (reference sequence). V was cut by 6 bases and J by 2 bases, with 9 bases left in between. This CDR3 has 13 residues. CDR3 nucleotide sequence: TGTGCCAGTAGCCCCAGTGACACAGATACGCAGTATTTT. It translates to CASSPSDTDTQYF.

The chain links TRBV18 to TRBJ1-3; the D gene is possibly TRBD1 (5 bases). The V gene lost 2 bases and the J gene lost 1 base, with 9 bases spanning the gap. The CDR3 is 15 residues long. CDR1 KGHSH and CDR2 LQKENI come from the germline V gene. The CDR3 spells CASSPGARSGNTIYF. CDR3 DNA sequence: TGTGCCAGCTCACCAGGGGCGCGATCTGGAAACACCATATATTTT. Using reference TRBV18 and TRBJ1-3 for the parts outside the CDR3, the full variable domain is NAGVMQNPRHLVRRRGQEARLRCSPMKGHSHVYWYRQLPEEGLKFMVYLQKENIIDESGMPKERFSAEFPKEGPSILRIQQVVRGDSAAYFCASSPGARSGNTIYFGEGSWLTVV.

CDR3 coding DNA: TGTGCCAGCAGCCCCCCCCTTCCGGGACAGGCAGACAATGAGCAGTTCTTC. Translated: CASSPPLPGQADNEQFF. J is TRBJ2-1 and V is TRBV7-2, with TRBD1 matching over 8 bases. CDR3 length: 17 amino acids. V lost 5 bases to trimming and J lost 5 bases; unmatched junction nucleotides: 14. Looked up from germline, CDR1 is SGHTA and CDR2 is FQGNSA.